The entry below describes one TCR beta chain. Its specificity is not known. This entry comes from a study of OX40 agonist ivuxolimab in advanced cancers. Sequencing used immunoSEQ multiplex PCR; TCRdb keeps in-frame clones, though not all of them. Of approximately 70,000 clones in the sample, about 88% are singletons; the top ten hold about 17%. Overall study results and limits: CD8+ T cells showed, on average, more clonal expansion than CD4+ cells.

With autoimmune disease history or systemic immunosuppression, patients were excluded. The starting material was CD4+ or CD8+ T cells sorted from blood, obtained in a trial of the OX40 agonist ivuxolimab. The TCR comes from an adult with an advanced solid tumor such as melanoma, head and neck, liver or kidney cancer.

The chain's CDR3 is CASSELTGRNQPQHF. CDR3 nucleotides: TGTGCCAGCAGTGAATTGACAGGCCGCAATCAGCCCCAGCATTTT. This chain connects TRBV6-1 to TRBJ1-5; a possible D gene is TRBD1 (6 bases). Per germline, CDR1 MNHNS and CDR2 SASEGT. V was cut by 2 bases and J by 2 bases, with 10 bases left in between. The CDR3 is 15 amino acids.